Listed below are T cell receptor beta chains from one sample, sequenced in a study of cytomegalovirus exposure and HLA in healthy donors. Profiling relied on immunoSEQ multiplex PCR, and the TCRdb table lists in-frame clones only, not all of them. This repertoire includes 65,000 to 95,000 clones. Sequenced input: PBMCs. These receptors were obtained from a female donor in good health and CMV-seropositive. The CDR3 runs from the conserved cysteine through the conserved F or W. A D gene is named only where the DNA matches it firmly.

V gene	D gene	J gene	CDR3 protein	CDR3 DNA
TRBV4-3	.	TRBJ2-1	CASSPGGRERDEQFF	TGCGCCAGCAGCCCAGGGGGACGGGAGAGGGATGAGCAGTTCTTC
TRBV11-2	.	TRBJ2-3	CASSQGSRGGDTQYF	TGTGCCAGCAGCCAGGGGTCGAGGGGGGGAGATACGCAGTATTTT
TRBV18	TRBD1	TRBJ2-3	CASSPGQGDTQYF	TGTGCCAGCTCCCCCGGACAGGGCGATACGCAGTATTTT
TRBV4-1	.	TRBJ2-5	CASSQGPRGETQYF	TGCGCCAGCAGCCAAGGGCCCCGAGGAGAGACCCAGTACTTC
TRBV4-2	.	TRBJ2-7	CASSQDADPSQDEQYF	TGTGCCAGCAGCCAAGACGCGGATCCTAGCCAGGACGAGCAGTACTTC
TRBV4-2	.	TRBJ1-4	CASSQVTATNEKLFF	TGTGCCAGCAGCCAAGTAACAGCAACTAATGAAAAACTGTTTTTT
TRBV5-1	.	TRBJ2-7	CASSRQDLYEQYF	TGCGCCAGCAGTAGACAGGACTTGTACGAGCAGTACTTC
TRBV7-8	TRBD2	TRBJ2-7	CASSTGTSGSRYF	TGTGCCAGCAGCACCGGGACTAGCGGGAGCCGGTACTTC
TRBV2	.	TRBJ2-1	CASSEEPRPREQFF	TGTGCCAGCAGTGAGGAGCCGCGGCCGCGGGAGCAGTTCTTC
TRBV18	.	TRBJ1-1	CASSPLGVTEAFF	TGTGCCAGCTCACCCCTCGGTGTCACTGAAGCTTTCTTT
TRBV9	TRBD2	TRBJ2-1	CASSVGPGAGGGQYNEQFF	TGTGCCAGCAGCGTAGGACCGGGAGCGGGAGGGGGACAGTACAATGAGCAGTTCTTC
TRBV28	.	TRBJ2-3	CASRSSGLSDTQYF	TGTGCCAGCAGGAGTAGCGGCCTGTCAGATACGCAGTATTTT
TRBV6-5	.	TRBJ1-2	CASSWTARQSPDGYTF	TGTGCCAGCAGTTGGACAGCCCGCCAGTCTCCCGATGGCTACACCTTC
TRBV5-7	.	TRBJ2-6	CASSLEQGGGSGANVLTF	TGTGCCAGCAGCTTGGAGCAGGGAGGGGGCTCTGGGGCCAACGTCCTGACTTTC
TRBV5-5	TRBD2	TRBJ2-5	CASSALAGEPTQYF	TGTGCCAGCAGCGCCCTAGCGGGAGAACCCACCCAGTACTTC
TRBV6-5	.	TRBJ1-5	CASSYSYPNQPQHF	TGTGCCAGCAGTTACTCATATCCGAATCAGCCCCAGCATTTT
TRBV29-1	TRBD1	TRBJ1-2	CSVRTGGFDGYTF	TGCAGCGTTAGGACAGGGGGGTTCGACGGCTACACCTTC
TRBV27	TRBD2	TRBJ2-7	CASRTGTSGLYEQYF	TGTGCCAGCAGGACCGGGACTAGCGGACTCTACGAGCAGTACTTC
TRBV28	.	TRBJ2-5	CASSLFPRRASQETQYF	TGTGCCAGCAGTTTATTCCCGCGTAGAGCGTCCCAAGAGACCCAGTACTTC
TRBV5-1	TRBD1	TRBJ2-7	CASSLRPQGARDYEQYF	TGCGCCAGCAGCTTGAGACCACAGGGGGCGAGGGACTACGAGCAGTACTTC
TRBV27	.	TRBJ2-7	CASSLSPRGGEQYF	TGTGCCAGCAGTTTATCACCACGGGGAGGCGAGCAGTACTTC
TRBV6-5	.	TRBJ2-1	CASRASVTHNEQFF	TGTGCCAGCAGGGCTAGCGTGACTCACAATGAGCAGTTCTTC